This TCR beta chain derives from a study of blood T cell repertoires in COVID-19. Overall study context: The United States, Italy and Spain were the sources of the acute and convalescent COVID-19 samples. From T cells, B-cell-depleted T cells, or PBMCs came the material, which was cDNA or gDNA.

V was shortened by 0 bases and J by 4 bases, with 6 bases between the two germline ends. Germline CDR1 MGHRA, CDR2 YSYEKL. There are 13 residues in the CDR3. Original handling: Reference gene primer amplification gave nucleated cell count estimates. Sequencing used immunoSEQ multiplex PCR; TCRdb keeps in-frame clones, though not all of them. That table furnishes V, J and clone size, whereas the DNA furnished D and trimming. The profile covers more than 300,000 clones, with more than 70% appearing a single time and around 1.5% taken by the ten largest. The source of this sequence is a woman in her fifties or sixties with acute or convalescent COVID-19. The chain uses TRBV4-1 and TRBJ1-2, with D unresolved. Sample: peripheral blood. The CDR3 here is CASSQDSVYGYTF. In DNA form, the CDR3 reads TGCGCCAGCAGCCAAGACTCCGTCTATGGCTACACCTTC.